This entry describes one TCR beta chain. Its antigen is not identified. An end of the junction differs from the germline gene, which may be a read error. The CDR3 contains 13 residues. The germline CDR1 and CDR2 sequences are LNHDA and SQIVND (reference sequence). The entry originates in a study of T cell repertoires and HLA-DP antigens. Overall study findings and caveats: Responder cells were total CD4+ cells with a HeLa antigen-presenting system.

TCRdb keeps only in-frame clones here, not all; method: immunoSEQ multiplex PCR. Of 65,000 to 90,000 clones listed, over 75% are singletons. The sequence was collected from a man in his 60s in good health and CMV-seronegative. V is TRBV19 and J is TRBJ1-1, with a weak D call TRBD1 (6 bases). Sequenced sample: CD4+ T cells from PBMCs. The CDR3 reads CASSRGVEGEAFF. Here the CDR3 DNA reads TGTGCCAGCAGTAGGGGGGTGGAGGGTGAAGCTTTCTTT. The full variable domain, in which reference TRBV19 and TRBJ1-1 provide the parts outside the CDR3, is DGGITQSPKYLFRKEGQNVTLSCEQNLNHDAMYWYRQDPGQGLRLIYYSQIVNDFQKGDIAEGYSVSREKKESFPLTVTSAQKNPTAFYLCASSRGVEGEAFFGQGTRLTVV.